Listed here are 23 T cell receptor delta chains from one sample, sequenced in a study of gamma delta lymphoproliferative disorders and STAT genes. The receptor sequences were amplified from genomic DNA of peripheral blood mononuclear cells. TCRdb used CATT to re-call clones from the multiplex PCR reads. The sample lists 1,500 to 2,000 delta-chain clones; less than 3% were seen once. The sequencing input was blood. The receptor source for this set is a human donor in good health.

No V segment was called; the J segment is TRDJ1. The CDR3 loop spans 17 amino acids. The CDR3 sequence is CASLPCTLTPYTDKLIF. As DNA, the CDR3 is TGTGCCTCCCTACCGTGTACTCTCACCCCGTACACCGATAAACTCATCTTT.

In the case of this clone: One base separates it from a far larger clone, so it is likely a read error. The sample contains more than one DNA sequence encoding this CDR3. This chain connects TRDV2 to TRDJ1; 9 bases align to TRDD3. V shed 7 bases and J 0 bases; nucleotides not matched to a gene: 17. The germline V gene encodes CDR1 GEAIGNYY and CDR2 EKD. CDR3 size: 18 residues. CDR3 loop: CACDALLGDNRYTDKLIF. The CDR3, as DNA: TGTGCCTGCGACGCTCTACTGGGGGACAACCGGTACACCGATAAACTCATCTTT.

A remark on this clone: The protein recorded in TCRdb matches a much larger clone and deviates from this DNA's translation at residue 5, suggesting a read error; the protein here is obtained by translating the DNA. The genes are TRDV2 and TRDJ1, with TRDD3 matching 9 bases. From germline, CDR1 is GEAIGNYY and CDR2 EKD. The CDR3 spans 16 residues. Trimming cost V 2 bases and J 2 bases; bases outside gene matches: 8. The CDR3 spells CACDIGGYDPTDKLIF. In DNA, the CDR3 is TGTGCCTGTGACATTGGGGGATATGACCCAACCGATAAACTCATCTTT.

This clone was observed a few times. TCRdb attributes to this sequence the protein of a much larger clone, which differs from the DNA translation at residues 4 and 5; a read error is likely, and the protein displayed is translated from the DNA. The chain recombines TRDV2 with TRDJ3; 8 bases agree with TRDD3. V dropped 5 bases and J dropped 2; count of bases not matched to a gene: 16. Germline CDR1 is GEAIGNYY and CDR2 is EKD. The CDR3 runs to 20 residues. The CDR3 DNA reads TGTGCCTGTGTCATCGCGACTGGGGGTCCCGTAACCTGGGACACCCGACAGATGTTTTTC. It specifies CACVIATGGPVTWDTRQMFF.

About this clone: A read error is likely here: a far larger clone is one base away. The V and J genes are TRDV1 and TRDJ1; tentative D call: TRDD2 (6 bases). Per the germline V gene, CDR1 is TSWWSYY and CDR2 is QGS. The CDR3 spans 23 residues. V was shortened by 0 bases and J by 3 bases, with 35 bases between the two germline ends. In nucleotides, the CDR3 is TGTGCTCTTGGGGAACTAGCATCCTTCCCCCTGTACTGGAGTTTTCAGGACCCCGATAAACTCATCTTT. It specifies CALGELASFPLYWSFQDPDKLIF.

This clone is categorized as large (0.1 to 1%). Other DNA sequences in the same sample also yield this CDR3. V is TRDV1 and J is TRDJ1; the match to TRDD3 covers 12 bases. CDR3 length: 18 amino acids. Trimming took 0 bases from V and 3 from J; bases not matched to a gene: 8. CDR1 is TSWWSYY and CDR2 is QGS in the germline V gene. CDR3 loop: CALGELGWTGGYSDKLIF. The CDR3 region has the DNA TGTGCTCTTGGGGAACTAGGATGGACTGGGGGATACTCCGATAAACTCATCTTT.

To note about this clone: Translating this DNA gives a protein that differs at residue 15 from the TCRdb one, which belongs to a much larger clone; a read error is likely, and the protein shown is this translation. V usage is TRDV1 and J usage is TRDJ1; the match to TRDD3 covers 9 bases. CDR3 size: 18 residues. Germline-derived CDR1 and CDR2 are TSWWSYY and QGS. This CDR3 reads CALGEMGNRGYGADRLIF. The CDR3 region has the DNA TGTGCTCTTGGGGAAATGGGAAACCGGGGATACGGCGCCGATAGACTCATCTTT.

Notes on this clone: TCRdb pairs this DNA with a much larger clone's protein that differs at residue 9, likely a read error; the protein shown was translated from the DNA. The same CDR3 arises from other DNA sequences in this sample as well. The chain has TRDV2 and TRDJ1, with TRDD3 matching over 9 bases. The CDR3 contains 15 residues. Germline CDR1 reads GEAIGNYY; CDR2 reads EKD. The DNA for the CDR3 is TGTGCTTGTGCAGGGCTGGGGGATGAGAACGATAAACTCATCTTT. It is translated as CACAGLGDENDKLIF.

Note on this clone: TCRdb attributes to this sequence the protein of a much larger clone, which differs from the DNA translation at residue 5; a read error is likely, and the protein displayed is translated from the DNA. The chain recombines TRDV2 with TRDJ1; 7 bases agree with TRDD3. J was trimmed by 5 bases and V by 3 bases; bases with no gene match: 8. Germline CDR1 and CDR2: GEAIGNYY and EKD. The CDR3 is 14 amino acids. CDR3 in amino acids: CACDARGICDKLIF. In DNA, the CDR3 is TGTGCCTGTGACGCCCGGGGGATTTGTGATAAACTCATCTTT.

This clone was counted only a few times. A far larger clone is one base from this, pointing to a likely read error. The chain has TRDV1 and TRDJ1; perhaps TRDD3 as D (6 bases). This CDR3 is built from 21 residues. Trimming pared 1 base from V and 0 bases from J, leaving 27 bases between. The V gene's germline CDR1 is TSWWSYY and CDR2 QGS. CDR3 amino acids: CALGEPPPCLGGHRYTDKLIF. The CDR3, as DNA: TGTGCTCTTGGGGAACCCCCTCCTTGCCTTGGGGGTCATCGGTACACCGATAAACTCATCTTT.

This clone has just a few counts. It differs at one base from a far larger clone, so likely a read error. The sample holds other DNA sequences that translate to the same CDR3. The V call is TRDV2, the J call TRDJ1; 11 nucleotides match TRDD3. The CDR3 spans 16 residues. From germline, CDR1 is GEAIGNYY and CDR2 EKD. The CDR3 spells CACDTGGYDPTDKLIF. As DNA, the CDR3 is TGTGCCTGCGACACTGGGGGATATGACCCAACCGATAAACTCATCTTT.

This clone was counted between two and nine times. This likely came from a read error, as a far larger clone is one base away. The chain uses TRDV1 and TRDJ1; D might be TRDD3 (8 bases). CDR1 and CDR2 from the germline V gene are TSWWSYY and QGS. The CDR3 sequence is 26 residues long. V gave up 1 base and J gave up 0 bases, with 42 bases separating them. In DNA, the CDR3 is TGTGCTCTTGGGGAACCTAAGACTTTTCCTACGAGGTATACTGGGGGTAACGGGTCGTACACCGATAAACTCATCTTT. The encoded protein is CALGEPKTFPTRYTGGNGSYTDKLIF.

Turning to this clone: This is likely an artifact of a read error, given a far larger clone one base away. Other DNA sequences in the sample encode the same CDR3. The chain joins TRAV29/DV5 to TRDJ1; 10 bases align to TRDD3. The CDR3 sequence is 19 residues long. Per germline, CDR1 NSMFDY and CDR2 ISSIKDK. CDR3 in amino acids: CAASVPWVLGDLYTDKLIF. The CDR3 DNA is TGTGCAGCAAGCGTCCCGTGGGTACTGGGGGATCTCTACACTGATAAACTCATCTTT. Supplemented by reference TRAV29/DV5 and TRDJ1, the full variable domain reads DQQVKQNSPSLSVQEGRISILNCDYTNSMFDYFLWYKKYPAEGPTFLISISSIKDKNEDGRFTVFLNKSAKHLSLHIVPSQPGDSAVYFCAASVPWVLGDLYTDKLIFGKGTRVTVEP.

This clone was found a few times. This sequence is one base from a far larger clone and is likely a read error. The chain employs TRDV1 and TRDJ1, with 9 bases identical to TRDD3. The CDR3 runs 23 residues. Germline V lookup: CDR1 TSWWSYY, CDR2 QGS. CDR3 region: CAPGELVPGGVLLRGILDDKLIF. Here the CDR3 DNA reads TGTGCTCCTGGGGAACTAGTCCCCGGCGGTGTTCTCCTTCGGGGGATACTTGACGATAAACTCATCTTT.

This clone appeared a few times. This DNA's translation differs at residue 10 from TCRdb's protein, which comes from a much larger clone; a read error is likely, and the protein shown is translated from the DNA. The genes are TRDV2 and TRDJ1, with TRDD3 matching over 8 bases. Trimming at V came to 0 bases and at J to 0 bases, leaving 20 bases not matched to a gene. Germline CDR1 GEAIGNYY, CDR2 EKD. There are 21 residues in the CDR3. CDR3 DNA sequence: TGTGCCTGTGACACCGTGGGTGGGGGATGCGCGGACGGGTCGTACACCGATAAACTCATCTTT. Protein: CACDTVGGGCADGSYTDKLIF.

This clone was counted between two and nine times. The TCRdb record carries a much larger clone's protein, which differs from this DNA's translation at residue 13; a read error is the likely cause, and the protein listed here is the DNA translation. This rearrangement joins TRDV2 to TRDJ1, with TRDD3 matching over 13 bases. The CDR3 is 18 amino acids. The germline CDR1 and CDR2 sequences are GEAIGNYY and EKD. With V trimmed by 1 base and J by 3 bases, 10 bases remained unmatched. CDR3 amino acids: CACDTLTGGYAVSDKLIF. CDR3 DNA: TGTGCCTGTGACACGCTAACTGGGGGATACGCGGTCTCCGATAAACTCATCTTT.

Of note for this clone: A read error is likely here: a far larger clone is one base away. The same CDR3 can be traced to other DNA sequences in this sample. This chain connects TRDV1 to TRDJ1; 10 bases map to TRDD3. This CDR3 contains 19 residues. Germline V lookup: CDR1 TSWWSYY, CDR2 QGS. CDR3 in amino acids: CALGELPELGDDETDKLIF. The CDR3 nucleotides read TGTGCCCTTGGGGAACTACCCGAACTGGGGGATGATGAGACCGATAAACTCATCTTT.

This clone has more than one count but fewer than ten. A far larger clone is a single base away, which makes a read error likely. The chain joins TRAV38-2/DV8 to TRDJ1; D not certain. Germline CDR1 and CDR2: TSESDYY and QEAYKQQN. There are 11 residues in the CDR3. The CDR3 DNA reads as TGTGCCCTCCCGTACACCGATAAACTCATCTTT. Protein sequence: CALPYTDKLIF.

As regards this clone: With only one base between it and a far larger clone, this is likely a read error. The sample contains more than one DNA sequence encoding this CDR3. V usage is TRDV1 and J usage is TRDJ1, with 7 nucleotides matching TRDD3. V was pared by 3 bases and J by 0 bases, with 25 bases of the junction left unmatched. The CDR3 runs to 22 residues. Per germline, CDR1 TSWWSYY and CDR2 QGS. Written as DNA, the CDR3 is TGTGCTCTTGGGGAGCATCCGTCCGGTGCCTGGTGGGGGAATAACTACACCGATAAACTCATCTTT. Its translation: CALGEHPSGAWWGNNYTDKLIF.

The table lists this clone with a few counts. The protein in TCRdb stems from a much larger clone and differs at residue 11 from this DNA's translation, likely a read error; here the protein is translated from the DNA. The V gene is TRDV3, the J gene TRDJ1, with 8 bases that match TRDD3. V lost 3 bases, J lost 2 bases, and 17 bases stayed unmatched. CDR1 and CDR2 (germline): TVYSNPD, GDNSRS (reference sequence). The CDR3 runs to 17 residues. This CDR3 reads CAFRGGITANRTDKLIF. The CDR3 DNA sequence: TGTGCCTTCCGAGGGGGGATAACGGCCAATAGGACCGATAAACTCATCTTT.

This clone appeared a few times. This likely stems from a read error, as it lies one base from a far larger clone. CDR3 bases: TGTGCTCTTGGGGAACGGGGCTCCTCCCTACTGATTCCCCTGGGGGATAAAGAGACCGATAAACTCATCTTT. Translation: CALGERGSSLLIPLGDKETDKLIF. V is TRDV1 and J is TRDJ1, with 10 bases matching TRDD3. There are 24 residues in the CDR3. The ends lost 1 base at V and 2 bases at J; junction bases unmatched: 28. Germline CDR1 TSWWSYY, CDR2 QGS.

This clone was seen more than once but under ten times. The TCRdb record carries a much larger clone's protein, which differs from this DNA's translation at residue 4; a read error is the likely cause, and the protein listed here is the DNA translation. This chain links TRDV2 with TRDJ1; 12 bases match TRDD3. The CDR3 is made up of 17 amino acids. V lost 5 bases to trimming and J lost 4 bases; unmatched junction nucleotides: 13. The germline V gene encodes CDR1 GEAIGNYY and CDR2 EKD. CDR3 in DNA: TGTGCCTGTGTCTTCCTCGGGACTGGGGGATACTTCGATAAACTCATCTTT. Protein sequence: CACVFLGTGGYFDKLIF.

This clone was counted only a few times. TCRdb shows a much larger clone's protein in place of this DNA's translation, and the two differ at residue 6, likely through a read error; the protein shown is translated from the DNA. V is TRDV2 and J is TRDJ1, with 9 bases identical to TRDD3. The CDR3 is 17 residues long. Germline trimming cut 2 bases from V and 0 bases from J; bases unmatched to any gene: 9. Germline loops: CDR1 GEAIGNYY, CDR2 EKD. The CDR3 reads CACDIVGGIPYTDKLIF. CDR3 DNA: TGTGCCTGTGACATCGTGGGGGGGATACCGTACACCGATAAACTCATCTTT.